The 22 T cell receptor beta chains given below trace back to one sample, sequenced in a study of blood T cells in healthy people across ages. Sample-barcoded 5' priming and a J-beta primer mix drove a second PCR of 7 to 11 cycles. MiXCR was run by TCRdb on the 5' RACE reads, yielding one entry per CDR3 protein. The table lists about 800,000 distinct CDR3 sequences, more than 20% of them singletons. These data also featured in a second study, about T cells of mothers and their children.

Specimen: blood. All receptors derive from a boy younger than 18 in good health.

This clonotype was recorded at least ten times. The chain carries TRBV10-3 and TRBJ2-1, with a possible D match to TRBD2 (6 bases). Deletions cut 0 bases from V and 7 bases from J, with 13 bases between. CDR1 and CDR2 (germline): ENHRY, SYGVKD. The CDR3 totals 15 residues. The CDR3 sequence: CAISESISGRNEQFF. The CDR3 nucleotides are TGTGCCATCAGTGAGTCGATTTCGGGGAGGAATGAGCAGTTCTTC.

The chain uses TRBV20-1 and TRBJ2-5; 7 bases line up with TRBD2. V gave up 4 bases and J gave up 4 bases; unmatched junction bases: 12. The germline CDR1 and CDR2 sequences are DFQATT and SNEGSKA (reference sequence). This CDR3 has 15 amino acids. CDR3 bases: TGCAGTGCTAACCACCTAGCGGTCGAGGGAGAGACCCAGTACTTC. Amino acids: CSANHLAVEGETQYF.

The CDR3, as DNA: TGTGCCAGCAGCTTAGCCCACGGTGCAACTAATGAAAAACTGTTTTTT. Translated: CASSLAHGATNEKLFF. The V gene is TRBV7-2, the J gene TRBJ1-4; D remains ambiguous. The germline CDR1 and CDR2 sequences are SGHTA and FQGNSA. V was cut by 0 bases and J by 0 bases, with 8 bases left in between. The CDR3 length is 16 residues.

This clonotype has only a few counts. The CDR3 region is CASSESAGDNSPLHF. The CDR3 nucleotides read TGTGCCAGCAGTGAAAGCGCGGGGGACAATTCACCCCTCCACTTT. The chain has TRBV6-1 and TRBJ1-6, with D possibly being TRBD1 (5 bases). Germline CDR1 reads MNHNS; CDR2 reads SASEGT. V lost 2 bases and J 7 bases, leaving 12 bases between the germline ends. The CDR3 length is 15 residues.

The rearrangement links TRBV13 to TRBJ2-3; no clear D gene. This CDR3 contains 14 residues. Trimming left V 2 bases short and J 2 bases short, with 8 bases between. Germline CDR1 and CDR2: PRHDT and FYEKMQ (reference sequence). In nucleotides, the CDR3 is TGTGCCAGCAGCTTAAACTACTTCACAGATACGCAGTATTTT. This encodes CASSLNYFTDTQYF.

This clonotype was seen a handful of times. This chain uses TRBV7-3 with TRBJ2-6, with D possibly matching TRBD2 (5 bases). The germline gives CDR1 SGHTA, CDR2 FQGTGA. The CDR3 is made up of 16 amino acids. V was trimmed by 2 bases and J by 2 bases, leaving 10 bases between them. The CDR3 nucleotides read TGTGCCAGCAGCTTAGCGGACGGGGCTGGGGCCAACGTCCTGACTTTC. This codes for CASSLADGAGANVLTF. Supplemented by reference TRBV7-3 and TRBJ2-6, the full variable domain reads GAGVSQTPSNKVTEKGKYVELRCDPISGHTALYWYRQSLGQGPEFLIYFQGTGAADDSGLPNDRFFAVRPEGSVSTLKIQRTERGDSAVYLCASSLADGAGANVLTFGAGSRLTVL.

The rearrangement links TRBV4-2 to TRBJ2-7; unclear D gene. Trimming pared 0 bases from V and 4 bases from J, leaving 4 bases between. CDR1 is LGHNA, CDR2 YNFKEQ, per germline. The CDR3 is 12 amino acids. The CDR3 nucleotides are TGTGCCAGCAGCCAAGAGCCTTACGAGCAGTACTTC. Amino acid sequence: CASSQEPYEQYF.

This clonotype has more than one count but fewer than ten. V and J are TRBV7-9 and TRBJ2-1; the match to TRBD1 covers 7 bases. J gave up 9 bases and V 5 bases, and 7 bases lay outside the gene matches. CDR1 SEHNR and CDR2 FQNEAQ come from the germline V gene (reference sequence). The CDR3 has 13 residues. Here the CDR3 DNA reads TGTGCCAGCAGCCCCCTAGGGGGCCTTGAGCAGTTCTTC. This gives the protein CASSPLGGLEQFF. Together with reference TRBV7-9 and TRBJ2-1, the CDR3 gives the full variable domain: DTGVSQNPRHKITKRGQNVTFRCDPISEHNRLYWYRQTLGQGPEFLTYFQNEAQLEKSRLLSDRFSAERPKGSFSTLEIQRTEQGDSAMYLCASSPLGGLEQFFGPGTRLTVL.

This clonotype was seen more than once but under ten times. The chain employs TRBV2 and TRBJ1-4; 8 bases align to TRBD1. This CDR3 comprises 16 residues. The germline V gene has CDR1 SNHLY and CDR2 FYNNEI. Trimming at V came to 5 bases and at J to 10 bases, leaving 15 bases not matched to a gene. The CDR3 is CASSISAGTGPRKLFF. DNA of the CDR3: TGTGCCAGCAGTATATCAGCTGGGACAGGCCCTCGAAAACTGTTTTTT.

The chain uses TRBV4-1 and TRBJ2-7; maybe TRBD2 (5 bases). Germline assignment: CDR1 MGHRA and CDR2 YSYEKL. There are 16 residues in the CDR3. The ends were cut back, 4 bases at V and 2 bases at J, with 18 bases in the middle. The chain's CDR3 is CASSPFWGASTYEQYF. The DNA of the CDR3 is TGCGCCAGCAGCCCTTTTTGGGGAGCGTCTACCTACGAGCAGTACTTC.

The chain employs TRBV15 and TRBJ2-2, with no clear D. Trimming stripped 0 bases from V and 4 bases from J, with 6 bases between. CDR1 is LNHNV and CDR2 is YYDKDF in the germline V gene (reference sequence). The CDR3 contains 14 residues. The DNA for the CDR3 is TGTGCCACCAGCAGAGATCACAGCACCGGGGAGCTGTTTTTT. The encoded protein is CATSRDHSTGELFF. Filled out from reference TRBV15 and TRBJ2-2, the complete variable domain reads DAMVIQNPRYQVTQFGKPVTLSCSQTLNHNVMYWYQQKSSQAPKLLFHYYDKDFNNEADTPDNFQSRRPNTSFCFLDIRSPGLGDTAMYLCATSRDHSTGELFFGEGSRLTVL.

V gene TRBV3-1 combines with J gene TRBJ2-1; 15 bases are shared with TRBD2. The CDR3 runs 16 residues. Germline trimming cut 3 bases from V and 10 bases from J; bases unmatched to any gene: 7. Germline-derived CDR1 and CDR2 are LGHDT and YNNKEL (reference sequence). The CDR3 DNA reads TGTGCCAGCAGCCAGCTGGGACTAGCGGGAGGACGAGAGCAGTTCTTC. This encodes CASSQLGLAGGREQFF.

This chain joins TRBV6-5 and TRBJ2-1; 8 bases are shared with TRBD1. The CDR3 runs to 15 residues. Germline CDR1 is MNHEY and CDR2 is SVGAGI. V was clipped by 7 bases and J by 8 bases; unmatched bases: 13. CDR3 in DNA: TGTGCCAGCACTCGGGGAACAGGGGGAACCCATGAGCAGTTCTTC. Translation gives CASTRGTGGTHEQFF.

The chain uses TRBV7-3 and TRBJ2-5; a possible D gene is TRBD2 (5 bases). Trimming removed 5 bases from V and 1 base from J, with 8 bases in between. This CDR3 region has 13 residues. CDR1 and CDR2 from the germline V gene are SGHTA and FQGTGA. CDR3 bases: TGTGCCAGCAGCCGTAGCGTCCAAGAGACCCAGTACTTC. Its protein product is CASSRSVQETQYF.

This clonotype showed up just a few times. V gene TRBV20-1 combines with J gene TRBJ2-7; the match to TRBD1 covers 8 bases. J gave up 1 base and V 5 bases, and 7 bases lay outside the gene matches. Germline CDR1 and CDR2: DFQATT and SNEGSKA (reference sequence). The CDR3 contains 14 residues. CDR3 sequence reads: CSAGDRRRSYEQYF. CDR3 in DNA: TGCAGTGCTGGGGACAGGCGCCGATCCTACGAGCAGTACTTC.

In this sample, this clonotype turned up a few times. V usage is TRBV6-5 and J usage is TRBJ2-7; D uncertain. Germline V gene sequence: CDR1 MNHEY, CDR2 SVGAGI. This CDR3 has 14 residues. V was trimmed by 4 bases and J by 0 bases, leaving 10 bases between them. The CDR3 loop reads CASSSSASSYEQYF. The CDR3 DNA follows: TGTGCCAGCAGTTCCTCGGCGAGCTCCTACGAGCAGTACTTC.

The chain has TRBV28 and TRBJ1-2, with D possibly matching TRBD1 (5 bases). Trimming pared 6 bases from V and 4 bases from J, leaving 15 bases between. The CDR3 sequence is 14 residues long. Germline V gives CDR1 MDHEN, CDR2 SYDVKM. CDR3 nucleotides: TGTGCCAGCAGCCAAGACAAGACAGCCTATGGCTACACCTTC. It yields the protein CASSQDKTAYGYTF.

The rearrangement links TRBV30 to TRBJ1-5; D possibly corresponds to TRBD1 (5 bases). CDR3 length: 13 residues. The V and J ends lost 3 bases and 2 bases respectively, with 8 bases between them. Germline CDR1 and CDR2: GTSNPN and SVGIG (reference sequence). DNA for the CDR3: TGTGCCTGGAGGGGGCAGGGCAATCAGCCCCAGCATTTT. This sequence encodes CAWRGQGNQPQHF.

The J gene is TRBJ1-6, the V gene TRBV27, with a possible D match to TRBD1 (6 bases). Germline V gene lookup returns CDR1 MNHEY and CDR2 SMNVEV (reference sequence). This CDR3 is built from 16 residues. Trimming removed 4 bases at V and 4 bases at J, with 14 bases between. DNA for the CDR3: TGTGCCAGCAGTTCGCGGACGACAGGATATAATTCACCCCTCCACTTT. Translated, it gives CASSSRTTGYNSPLHF.

The chain has TRBV9 and TRBJ1-4; TRBD1 is a possible D gene (5 bases). The CDR3 sequence is 15 residues long. The V gene lost 4 bases and the J gene lost 0 bases, with 10 bases spanning the gap. Germline-derived CDR1 and CDR2 are SGDLS and YYNGEE. The CDR3 coding sequence is TGTGCCAGCAGCCCCGGGGGGACAACTAATGAAAAACTGTTTTTT. Translated: CASSPGGTTNEKLFF.

On this clonotype itself: Germline and junction disagree at one end, which may indicate a read error. The gene calls are TRBV9 and TRBJ1-4; D is possibly TRBD1 (6 bases). CDR1 and CDR2 (germline): SGDLS, YYNGEE. This CDR3 comprises 16 residues. The CDR3 bases are TGTGCCAGCAGCGACGGACGGGGGGCGACTAATGAAAAACAGTTTTTT. Translated, it gives CASSDGRGATNEKQFF.

The chain links TRBV6-5 to TRBJ1-2; 7 nucleotides match TRBD1. Losses at the gene ends were 5 bases for V and 0 bases for J; bases not matched to a gene: 3. Germline CDR1 and CDR2: MNHEY and SVGAGI. The CDR3 has 14 residues. CDR3 residues: CASSSGTANYGYTF. As DNA, the CDR3 is TGTGCCAGCAGTAGTGGGACAGCTAACTATGGCTACACCTTC.